The rows below give T cell receptor beta chains drawn from one sample of a study of shared clonotypes between healthy human individuals. Sequencing used immunoSEQ multiplex PCR; TCRdb keeps in-frame clones, though not all of them. The sample carries about 2 million clones, less than 95% recorded once. The sequencing input was naive CD8+ T cells sorted from blood. These receptors all stem from a man between 18 and 29 years old in good health. Each CDR3 is given with its conserved first and last residue. A D gene is named only where the DNA matches it firmly. Clone size is given for some rows only: seen once, a few or many times, or a class if the clone is expanded.

once,TRBD2,TRBJ2-1,TRBV18,CASSPWGPEREGSYNEQFF,TGTGCCAGCTCACCATGGGGTCCGGAGCGGGAGGGGTCCTACAATGAGCAGTTCTTC
-,TRBD2,TRBJ2-7,TRBV6-5,CASSASGATYEQYF,TGTGCCAGCAGTGCGAGCGGGGCCACCTACGAGCAGTACTTC
-,-,TRBJ2-1,TRBV6-5,CATMGASVNNEQFF,TGTGCCACCATGGGGGCTAGTGTGAACAATGAGCAGTTCTTC
-,-,TRBJ2-7,TRBV5-4,CASSLYRDQSEQYF,TGTGCCAGCAGCTTATACAGAGATCAGTCCGAGCAGTACTTC
-,-,TRBJ2-7,TRBV7-8,CASSLPSSGYEQYF,TGTGCCAGCAGCTTACCCTCCTCGGGTTACGAGCAGTACTTC
few,-,TRBJ1-5,TRBV30,CAWSASGLGNQPQHF,TGTGCCTGGAGCGCGTCAGGGTTGGGCAATCAGCCCCAGCATTTT
-,TRBD2,TRBJ2-1,TRBV7-9,CASSPPIAGGGNEQFF,TGTGCCAGCAGTCCACCAATAGCGGGGGGTGGCAATGAGCAGTTCTTC
-,-,TRBJ1-1,TRBV2,CASSDLMTEAFF,TGTGCCAGCAGTGATTTGATGACTGAAGCTTTCTTT
-,-,TRBJ1-2,TRBV6-1,CASMWGHGYTF,TGTGCCAGCATGTGGGGCCATGGCTACACCTTC
once,-,TRBJ2-1,TRBV6-1,CASSEGPRSSYNEQFF,TGTGCCAGCAGTGAAGGGCCTAGGAGCTCCTACAATGAGCAGTTCTTC
-,TRBD2,TRBJ2-5,TRBV5-6,CASSTSGSETQYF,TGTGCCAGCAGTACTAGCGGGAGCGAGACCCAGTACTTC
-,TRBD2,TRBJ2-1,TRBV5-8,CASSLGGSGIHEQFF,TGTGCCAGCAGCTTAGGTGGTAGCGGGATCCATGAGCAGTTCTTC
once,-,TRBJ1-6,TRBV13,CASSFQIGLHSPLHF,TGTGCCAGCAGCTTCCAAATCGGGTTGCATTCACCCCTCCACTTT
-,-,TRBJ2-3,TRBV5-4,CAGYGCEGPTDTQYF,-